One and the same sample provided the 18 T cell receptor beta chains below, sequenced in a study of shared clonotypes between healthy human individuals. The protocol was immunoSEQ multiplex PCR, while the TCRdb copy is restricted to in-frame clones and leaves out a portion. The table lists millions of clones, around 95% of them singletons, with under 0.15% in the top ten. Sequenced material: naive CD4+ T cells sorted from blood. Regarding subset: CD45RA+ positively selected. All receptors come from a man between 18 and 35 years old in good health.

The V call is TRBV5-1, the J call TRBJ1-1; D not resolved. The V and J ends lost 4 bases and 6 bases respectively, with 22 bases between them. Germline CDR1 reads SGHRS; CDR2 reads YFSETQ. The CDR3 runs to 16 residues. This chain's CDR3 is CASSLFKGQGGSEAFF. The CDR3 DNA follows: TGCGCCAGCAGCCTATTCAAGGGCCAAGGCGGATCTGAAGCTTTCTTT.

This clone has just one count. The rearrangement joins TRBV28 to TRBJ2-6, with 8 nucleotides matching TRBD1. J was trimmed by 7 bases and V by 3 bases; bases with no gene match: 8. The CDR3 extends over 16 amino acids. Germline CDR1 reads MDHEN; CDR2 reads SYDVKM. The DNA of the CDR3 is TGTGCCAGCAGTTTCCCCACAGGGGGAGGTGCCAACGTCCTGACTTTC. Residues: CASSFPTGGGANVLTF.

The genes are TRBV5-1 and TRBJ1-1; 8 bases match TRBD1. Germline V gene data show CDR1 as SGHRS and CDR2 as YFSETQ. This CDR3 is built from 14 residues. The V and J ends lost 3 bases and 8 bases, in that order; junction bases with no gene match: 9. The DNA of the CDR3 is TGCGCCAGCAGCTCGACATACGGACAGGGCGAAGCTTTCTTT. This sequence encodes CASSSTYGQGEAFF. The full variable domain, its missing parts supplied by reference TRBV5-1 and TRBJ1-1, is KAGVTQTPRYLIKTRGQQVTLSCSPISGHRSVSWYQQTPGQGLQFLFEYFSETQRNKGNFPGRFSGRQFSNSRSEMNVSTLELGDSALYLCASSSTYGQGEAFFGQGTRLTVV.

The table lists this clone with a few counts. The sample holds other DNA sequences that translate to the same CDR3. The chain uses TRBV10-1 and TRBJ1-6; D is ambiguous. V was pared by 0 bases and J by 6 bases, with 3 bases between. The CDR3 loop spans 13 amino acids. Germline V gives CDR1 WNHNN, CDR2 SYGVQD (reference sequence). The CDR3 region is CASSESGNSPLHF. Here the CDR3 DNA reads TGCGCCAGCAGTGAGTCGGGTAATTCACCCCTCCACTTT.

The chain couples TRBV27 to TRBJ2-5; D may be TRBD1 or TRBD2 (5 bases each). CDR3 size: 13 residues. Trimming shortened V by 7 bases and J by 1 base, and 10 bases separated the two germline ends. Germline loops: CDR1 MNHEY, CDR2 SMNVEV (reference sequence). The CDR3 nucleotides are TGTGCCAGCACGGGACCGGGCCAAGAGACCCAGTACTTC. It codes for CASTGPGQETQYF.

The genes are TRBV6-1 and TRBJ2-7, with D tentatively TRBD1 or TRBD2 (7 bases each). The CDR3 runs 15 residues. Deletions cut 7 bases from V and 3 bases from J, with 19 bases between. The germline gives CDR1 MNHNS, CDR2 SASEGT. The CDR3 protein is CASIQGTTNYYEQYF. The CDR3 region has the DNA TGTGCCAGCATACAGGGGACTACCAACTACTACGAGCAGTACTTC.

This chain links TRBV5-1 with TRBJ2-7; TRBD1 or TRBD2 may be the D gene (7 bases each). V lost 3 bases to trimming and J lost 4 bases, with 14 bases between them. CDR3 length: 14 amino acids. In germline, CDR1 is SGHRS, CDR2 YFSETQ. The CDR3 loop is CASSSGGAPYEQYF. The CDR3 DNA reads TGCGCCAGCAGCTCAGGGGGGGCCCCTTACGAGCAGTACTTC.

Worth noting for this clone: This same CDR3 is encoded by further DNA sequences in the sample. CDR3 DNA sequence: TGCGCCAGCAGCCAGCTGACGGGGGGGTACGGCTACACCTTC. This codes for CASSQLTGGYGYTF. The chain employs TRBV4-1 and TRBJ1-2; tentatively, D is TRBD1 (5 bases). The germline V and J ends were trimmed by 3 bases and 8 bases, with 16 bases remaining between them. The germline V gene encodes CDR1 MGHRA and CDR2 YSYEKL. The CDR3 spans 14 residues.

V and J are TRBV10-3 and TRBJ2-1; the D call may be TRBD1 or TRBD2 (5 bases each). The ends were cut back, 4 bases at V and 4 bases at J, with 14 bases in the middle. Germline lookup yields CDR1 ENHRY and CDR2 SYGVKD. The CDR3 extends over 15 amino acids. Here the CDR3 DNA reads TGTGCCATCAGTGCGCAGGGCCGGGGTTACAATGAGCAGTTCTTC. Its protein product is CAISAQGRGYNEQFF.

V is TRBV30 and J is TRBJ2-2; no clear D gene. This CDR3 is built from 13 residues. Per the germline V gene, CDR1 is GTSNPN and CDR2 is SVGIG (reference sequence). V lost 2 bases to trimming and J lost 7 bases, with 11 bases between them. CDR3: CAWSFIGVGELFF. In DNA form, the CDR3 reads TGTGCCTGGAGTTTTATCGGTGTCGGGGAGCTGTTTTTT. Filled out from reference TRBV30 and TRBJ2-2, the complete variable domain reads SQTIHQWPATLVQPVGSPLSLECTVEGTSNPNLYWYRQAAGRGLQLLFYSVGIGQISSEVPQNLSASRPQDRQFILSSKKLLLSDSGFYLCAWSFIGVGELFFGEGSRLTVL.

This clone showed up just once. The V gene is TRBV6-6, the J gene TRBJ2-1; a possible D gene is TRBD2 (5 bases). This CDR3 spans 14 amino acids. CDR1 and CDR2 from the germline V gene are MNHNY and SVGAGI (reference sequence). V was trimmed by 7 bases and J by 4 bases, leaving 14 bases between them. The CDR3 bases are TGTGCCAGCAAAAATCGCCCGGGGTACAATGAGCAGTTCTTC. It codes for CASKNRPGYNEQFF.

V and J are TRBV9 and TRBJ1-5; D call uncertain. V gave up 2 bases and J gave up 4 bases, with 4 bases separating them. This CDR3 region has 12 residues. Germline assignment: CDR1 SGDLS and CDR2 YYNGEE. The CDR3 loop reads CASSVKNQPQHF. In nucleotides, the CDR3 is TGTGCCAGCAGCGTCAAGAATCAGCCCCAGCATTTT.

This chain uses TRBV10-1 with TRBJ2-2, with 7 bases aligning to TRBD2. Germline lookup yields CDR1 WNHNN and CDR2 SYGVQD (reference sequence). This CDR3 contains 17 residues. Germline trimming cut 0 bases from V and 9 bases from J; bases unmatched to any gene: 13. CDR3: CASSESSETSTRRELFF. The CDR3 DNA reads TGCGCCAGCAGTGAGTCGAGTGAGACTAGCACCCGCAGGGAGCTGTTTTTT.

V gene TRBV4-1 combines with J gene TRBJ1-3, with 8 bases identical to TRBD1. Germline V lookup: CDR1 MGHRA, CDR2 YSYEKL. This CDR3 region has 18 residues. Germline trimming cut 1 base from V and 4 bases from J; bases unmatched to any gene: 12. The CDR3 region has the DNA TGCGCCAGCAGCCAAGCGATTTTGGAGACAGGGGCAGGAAACACCATATATTTT. Translated, it gives CASSQAILETGAGNTIYF.

The rearrangement uses TRBV13 and TRBJ2-1; D is undetermined. The CDR3 spans 16 residues. V lost 4 bases and J 8 bases, leaving 21 bases between the germline ends. Germline-derived CDR1 and CDR2 are PRHDT and FYEKMQ (reference sequence). The CDR3, as DNA: TGTGCCAGCAGCTCCTCCCTAATGGTAGCACGCCATGAGCAGTTCTTC. Its protein product is CASSSSLMVARHEQFF.

The V gene is TRBV7-9, the J gene TRBJ2-5, with TRBD1 identical over 7 bases. With 5 bases clipped from V and 1 base from J, the junction kept 7 bases outside the gene matches. The length of the CDR3 is 15 residues. Looked up from germline, CDR1 is SEHNR and CDR2 is FQNEAQ (reference sequence). CDR3 region: CASSTGQTIQETQYF. The CDR3 bases are TGTGCCAGCAGCACGGGACAGACGATCCAAGAGACCCAGTACTTC.

The chain has TRBV25-1 and TRBJ1-1; TRBD1 matches at 10 bases. Looked up from germline, CDR1 is MGHDK and CDR2 is SYGVNS. The CDR3 is 16 residues long. V was pared by 3 bases and J by 3 bases, with 7 bases of the junction left unmatched. The CDR3 bases are TGTGCCAGCAGTGACCTGACAGGGGGCCTTGACACTGAAGCTTTCTTT. Its translation is CASSDLTGGLDTEAFF.

The rearrangement links TRBV5-5 to TRBJ1-2; no reliable D call. Germline-derived CDR1 and CDR2 are SGHKS and YYEKEE (reference sequence). The CDR3 is 14 residues long. Trimming left V 3 bases short and J 1 base short, with 10 bases between. The CDR3 DNA follows: TGTGCCAGCAGCTGGTCGAGGGATAACTATGGCTACACCTTC. It is translated as CASSWSRDNYGYTF.